These 11 T cell receptor beta chains came from one sample sequenced in a study of cytotoxic CD8 clonotypes in ibrutinib-treated CLL. Libraries were prepared by immunoSEQ multiplex PCR; TCRdb keeps only in-frame clonotypes and omits some of them. This table holds around 310,000 clones, around four fifths found once. This material consisted of PBMCs, taken before ibrutinib treatment. The receptors here all came from a human donor with chronic lymphocytic leukemia.

The rearrangement joins TRBV19 to TRBJ1-1, with D uncertain. Trimming removed 5 bases at V and 0 bases at J, with 7 bases between. Germline V gives CDR1 LNHDA, CDR2 SQIVND (reference sequence). This CDR3 is 13 amino acids long. CDR3 sequence reads: CASSFGLNTEAFF. The CDR3 bases are TGTGCCAGTAGTTTTGGACTGAACACTGAAGCTTTCTTT.

This clone turned up a few times. The V and J genes are TRBV5-6 and TRBJ1-4; D perhaps matches TRBD1 (5 bases). The germline V and J ends were trimmed by 6 bases and 7 bases, with 10 bases remaining between them. The CDR3 runs to 12 residues. Germline CDR1 and CDR2: SGHDT and YYEEEE. The CDR3 reads CASIGHGEKLFF. For the CDR3, the DNA is TGTGCCAGCATCGGACATGGTGAAAAACTGTTTTTT. The whole variable domain, filled in from reference TRBV5-6 and TRBJ1-4, reads DAGVTQSPTHLIKTRGQQVTLRCSPKSGHDTVSWYQQALGQGPQFIFQYYEEEERQRGNFPDRFSGHQFPNYSSELNVNALLLGDSALYLCASIGHGEKLFFGSGTQLSVL.

The rearrangement uses TRBV2 and TRBJ1-2; TRBD1 might be the D (6 bases). V gave up 3 bases and J gave up 4 bases, with 6 bases separating them. In germline, CDR1 is SNHLY, CDR2 FYNNEI. The CDR3 spans 12 residues. The chain's CDR3 is CASSETGYGYTF. CDR3 DNA sequence: TGTGCCAGCAGTGAGACAGGCTATGGCTACACCTTC.

The rearrangement links TRBV6-1 to TRBJ2-5, with D tentatively TRBD1 (5 bases). V lost 3 bases and J lost 2, with 16 bases in between. The CDR3 length is 16 residues. Germline assignment: CDR1 MNHNS and CDR2 SASEGT. The CDR3 DNA is TGTGCCAGCAGTGAGCCTCGCGCAGGGCGACAAGAGACCCAGTACTTC. Encoded protein: CASSEPRAGRQETQYF.

The rearrangement links TRBV5-1 to TRBJ2-1; 7 nucleotides match TRBD2. This CDR3 is built from 15 residues. The trim removed 0 bases at V and 5 bases at J, leaving 5 bases unmatched. Germline CDR1 reads SGHRS; CDR2 reads YFSETQ. As DNA, the CDR3 is TGCGCCAGCAGCTTGGGTCTAGCGGAAGACAATGAGCAGTTCTTC. Its protein product is CASSLGLAEDNEQFF.

This clone was observed a handful of times. The chain combines TRBV6-5 with TRBJ1-5; weak D call: TRBD1 (6 bases). V was cut by 5 bases and J by 0 bases, with 11 bases left in between. This CDR3 spans 15 amino acids. The germline gives CDR1 MNHEY, CDR2 SVGAGI. The CDR3 nucleotides are TGTGCCAGCAGTAGAGGGACACCTAGCAATCAGCCCCAGCATTTT. Its protein product is CASSRGTPSNQPQHF.

About this clone: Other DNA sequences in this specimen translate into the identical CDR3. CDR3 bases: TGTGCCTGGAGTGTGGGGGGTAATCAGCCCCAGCATTTT. Translation gives CAWSVGGNQPQHF. The V and J genes are TRBV30 and TRBJ1-5, with TRBD1 as a possible D gene (5 bases). CDR1 is GTSNPN, CDR2 SVGIG, per germline (reference sequence). The V gene lost 0 bases and the J gene lost 4 bases, with 7 bases spanning the gap. This CDR3 is built from 13 residues.

This clone was detected once. Here the CDR3 reads CASSTTPNSYTGELFF. The CDR3 DNA reads as TGTGCCAGCAGCACAACTCCAAACTCGTACACCGGGGAGCTGTTTTTT. This chain uses TRBV7-8 with TRBJ2-2; D is undetermined. The germline gives CDR1 SGHVS, CDR2 FQNEAQ. Trimming took 5 bases from V and 3 from J, leaving 16 bases between them. The CDR3 is 16 amino acids.

The chain employs TRBV6-5 and TRBJ2-1; D ambiguous. Germline CDR1 is MNHEY and CDR2 is SVGAGI. The CDR3 is 13 amino acids. The V and J ends lost 2 bases and 9 bases respectively, with 11 bases between them. This CDR3 reads CASSYPSTTEQFF. The CDR3 DNA is TGTGCCAGCAGTTACCCATCAACCACTGAGCAGTTCTTC.

This clone was seen once. The chain carries TRBV5-1 and TRBJ2-2; 12 nucleotides agree with TRBD2. The CDR3 contains 16 residues. Unmatched junction bases numbered 4, after V lost 5 bases and J lost 2 bases. Germline V CDR1 and CDR2: SGHRS, YFSETQ. The CDR3 nucleotides are TGCGCCAGCAGGCCGACTAGCGGGAGAAACACCGGGGAGCTGTTTTTT. Amino acids: CASRPTSGRNTGELFF. The whole variable domain, remainder taken from reference TRBV5-1 and TRBJ2-2, is KAGVTQTPRYLIKTRGQQVTLSCSPISGHRSVSWYQQTPGQGLQFLFEYFSETQRNKGNFPGRFSGRQFSNSRSEMNVSTLELGDSALYLCASRPTSGRNTGELFFGEGSRLTVL.

This chain uses TRBV30 with TRBJ2-5; TRBD1 might be the D (6 bases). Trimming left V 1 base short and J 9 bases short, with 12 bases between. Germline V CDR1 and CDR2: GTSNPN, SVGIG (reference sequence). The CDR3 length is 12 residues. The CDR3 loop reads CAWSEGGWAQYF. DNA of the CDR3: TGTGCCTGGAGTGAAGGGGGTTGGGCCCAGTACTTC.